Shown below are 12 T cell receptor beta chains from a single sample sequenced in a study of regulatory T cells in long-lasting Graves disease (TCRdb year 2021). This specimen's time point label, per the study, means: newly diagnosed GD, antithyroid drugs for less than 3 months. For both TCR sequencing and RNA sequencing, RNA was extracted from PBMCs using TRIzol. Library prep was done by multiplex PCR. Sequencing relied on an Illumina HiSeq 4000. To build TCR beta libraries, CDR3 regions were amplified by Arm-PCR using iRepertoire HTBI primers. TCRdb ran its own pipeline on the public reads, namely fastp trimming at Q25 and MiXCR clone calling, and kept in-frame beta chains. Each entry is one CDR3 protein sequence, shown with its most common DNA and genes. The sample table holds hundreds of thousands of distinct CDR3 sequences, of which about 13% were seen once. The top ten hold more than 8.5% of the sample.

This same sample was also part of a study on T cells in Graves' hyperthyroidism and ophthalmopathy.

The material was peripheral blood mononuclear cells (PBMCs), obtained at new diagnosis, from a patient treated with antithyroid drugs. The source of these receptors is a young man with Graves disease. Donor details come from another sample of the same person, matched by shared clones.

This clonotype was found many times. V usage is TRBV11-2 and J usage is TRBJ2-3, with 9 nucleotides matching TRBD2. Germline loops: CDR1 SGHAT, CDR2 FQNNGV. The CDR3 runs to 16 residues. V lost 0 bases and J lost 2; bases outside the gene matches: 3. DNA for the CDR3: TGTGCCAGCAGCTTAGAACTAGCGGGCCCCACAGATACGCAGTATTTT. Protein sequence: CASSLELAGPTDTQYF. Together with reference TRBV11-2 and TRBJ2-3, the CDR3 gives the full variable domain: EAGVAQSPRYKIIEKRQSVAFWCNPISGHATLYWYQQILGQGPKLLIQFQNNGVVDDSQLPKDRFSAERLKGVDSTLKIQPAKLEDSAVYLCASSLELAGPTDTQYFGPGTRLTVL.

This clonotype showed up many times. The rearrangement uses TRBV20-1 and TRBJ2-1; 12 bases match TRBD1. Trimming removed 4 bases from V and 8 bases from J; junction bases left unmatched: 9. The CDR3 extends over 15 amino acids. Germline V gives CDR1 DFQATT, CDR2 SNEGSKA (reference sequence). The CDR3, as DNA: TGCAGTGCTAACTCCGGGGACAGGGGGCTGGATGAGCAGTTCTTC. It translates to CSANSGDRGLDEQFF.

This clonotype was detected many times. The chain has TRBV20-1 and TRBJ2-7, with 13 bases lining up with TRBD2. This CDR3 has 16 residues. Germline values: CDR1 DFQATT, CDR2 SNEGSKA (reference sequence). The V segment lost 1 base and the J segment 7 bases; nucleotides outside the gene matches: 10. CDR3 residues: CSARVGAGTSGIEQYF. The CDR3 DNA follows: TGCAGTGCTAGAGTAGGGGCCGGGACTAGCGGGATAGAGCAGTACTTC.

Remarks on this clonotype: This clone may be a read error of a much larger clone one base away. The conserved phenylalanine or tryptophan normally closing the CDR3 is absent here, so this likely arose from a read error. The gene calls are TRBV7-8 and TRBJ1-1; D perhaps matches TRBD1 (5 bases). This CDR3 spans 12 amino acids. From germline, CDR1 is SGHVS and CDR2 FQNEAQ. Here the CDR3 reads CACHDRNTEAFL. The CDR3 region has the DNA TGTGCGTGTCACGACAGAAACACTGAAGCTTTCCTT.

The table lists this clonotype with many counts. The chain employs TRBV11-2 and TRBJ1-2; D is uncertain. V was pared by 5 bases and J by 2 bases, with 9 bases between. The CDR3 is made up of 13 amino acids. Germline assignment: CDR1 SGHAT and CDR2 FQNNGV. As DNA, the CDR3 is TGTGCCAGCAGCGCCACGGCGAACTATGGCTACACCTTC. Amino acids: CASSATANYGYTF.

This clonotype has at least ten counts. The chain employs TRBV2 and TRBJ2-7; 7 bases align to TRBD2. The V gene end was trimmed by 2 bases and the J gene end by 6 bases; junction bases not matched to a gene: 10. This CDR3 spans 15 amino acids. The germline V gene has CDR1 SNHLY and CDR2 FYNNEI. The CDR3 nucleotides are TGTGCCAGCAGTGAACGTCCACTAGCGAATTCCGAGCAGTACTTC. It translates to CASSERPLANSEQYF.

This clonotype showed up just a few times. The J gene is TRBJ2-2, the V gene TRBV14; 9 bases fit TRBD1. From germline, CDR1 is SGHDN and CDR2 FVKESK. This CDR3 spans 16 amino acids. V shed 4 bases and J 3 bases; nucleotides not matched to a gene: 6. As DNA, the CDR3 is TGTGCCAGCAGCCGATACAGGGGGCGCGACACCGGGGAGCTGTTTTTT. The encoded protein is CASSRYRGRDTGELFF.

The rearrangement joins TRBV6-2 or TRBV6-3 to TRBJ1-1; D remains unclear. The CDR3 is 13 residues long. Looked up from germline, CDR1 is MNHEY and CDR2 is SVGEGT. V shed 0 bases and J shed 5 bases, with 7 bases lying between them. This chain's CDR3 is CASSYSMITEAFF. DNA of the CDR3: TGTGCCAGCAGTTACTCTATGATAACTGAAGCTTTCTTT.

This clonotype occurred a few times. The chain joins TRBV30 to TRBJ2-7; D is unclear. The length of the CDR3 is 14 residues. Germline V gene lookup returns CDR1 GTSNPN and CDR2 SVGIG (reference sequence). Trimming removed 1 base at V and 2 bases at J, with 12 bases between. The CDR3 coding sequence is TGTGCCTGGAGTGAGGGCCCCGCCGCCTACGAGCAGTACTTC. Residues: CAWSEGPAAYEQYF.

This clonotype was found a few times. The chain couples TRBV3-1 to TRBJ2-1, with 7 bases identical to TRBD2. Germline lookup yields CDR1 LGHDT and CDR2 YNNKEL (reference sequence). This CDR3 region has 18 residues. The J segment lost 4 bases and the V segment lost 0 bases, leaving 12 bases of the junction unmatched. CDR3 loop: CASSQDLRLAGFYNEQFF. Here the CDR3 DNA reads TGTGCCAGCAGCCAAGATTTGAGACTAGCCGGATTTTACAATGAGCAGTTCTTC.

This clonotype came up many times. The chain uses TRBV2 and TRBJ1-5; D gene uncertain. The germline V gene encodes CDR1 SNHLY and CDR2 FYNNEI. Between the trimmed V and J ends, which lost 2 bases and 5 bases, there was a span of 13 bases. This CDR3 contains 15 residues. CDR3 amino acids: CASSESGRYYQPQHF. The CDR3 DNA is TGTGCCAGCAGTGAAAGTGGGAGATACTATCAGCCCCAGCATTTT.

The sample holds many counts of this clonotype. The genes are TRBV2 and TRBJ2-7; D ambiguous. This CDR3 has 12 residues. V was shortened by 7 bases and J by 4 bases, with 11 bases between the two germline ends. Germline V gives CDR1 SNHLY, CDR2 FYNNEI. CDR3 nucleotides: TGTGCCAGCATAAAGCCCTCTTACGAGCAGTACTTC. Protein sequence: CASIKPSYEQYF.